Listed below are T cell receptor beta chains from one sample, sequenced in a study of shared clonotypes between healthy human individuals. Method: immunoSEQ multiplex PCR; TCRdb's copy keeps in-frame clones and lacks some. The sample lists 450,000 to 600,000 clones, 70% to 85% occurring once. Sequencing was performed on PBMCs. All receptors come from a woman between 40 and 50 years old in good health. Some clones in this sample may be carry-over from other donors' samples. Both conserved end residues are part of each CDR3. The order of the fields is D gene, V gene, clone size, J gene, CDR3 DNA, CDR3 protein. The D gene is left open where the match is weak. For some rows the clone size is stated as once, few or many, or as a class when expanded; others skip it.

TRBD1	TRBV18	.	TRBJ2-3	TGTGCCAGCCCTCCAAGGGGGGACAGGGACGCAGCAGATACGCAGTATTTT	CASPPRGDRDAADTQYF
.	TRBV5-4	.	TRBJ2-3	TGTGCCAGCAGCTTGGCCCGGAGTGGCGATACTAGCACAGATACGCAGTATTTT	CASSLARSGDTSTDTQYF
.	TRBV28	.	TRBJ1-2	TGTGCCAGCAGTTTGGCTAACTATGGCTACACCTTC	CASSLANYGYTF
TRBD2	TRBV27	.	TRBJ2-2	TGTGCCAGCAGTCCCTCCCTAGGACTAGCGGCGAACACCGGGGAGCTGTTTTTT	CASSPSLGLAANTGELFF
TRBD2	TRBV5-4	.	TRBJ2-7	TGTGCCAGCACCCCCCGGGGGGGTTCCTACGAGCAGTACTTC	CASTPRGGSYEQYF
.	TRBV14	.	TRBJ2-4	TGTGCCAGCAGCAAAACAGGGATAGCCAAAAACATTCAGTACTTC	CASSKTGIAKNIQYF
.	TRBV5-5	once	TRBJ1-1	TGTGCCAGCAGCTTGGTCGGGACGAACACTGAAGCTTTCTTT	CASSLVGTNTEAFF
TRBD1	TRBV28	.	TRBJ1-4	TGTGCCAGCAGTTCTCGACAGGGTACAGGGGAAAAACTGTTTTTT	CASSSRQGTGEKLFF
TRBD1	TRBV27	.	TRBJ2-1	TGTGCCAGCAGTTTAGGACAGGGGGGGCATGAGCAGTTCTTC	CASSLGQGGHEQFF
TRBD2	TRBV7-8	few	TRBJ2-1	TGTGCCAGCAGTACGCGGACTAGCGGGAGCGATGAGCAGTTCTTC	CASSTRTSGSDEQFF
TRBD2	TRBV15	once	TRBJ2-1	TGTGCCACCAGCAGAACACGGGAGGCAACCTACAATGAGCAGTTCTTC	CATSRTREATYNEQFF
TRBD1	TRBV10-3	.	TRBJ1-1	TGTGCCATCAGGGACGAGGGGGCGAACACTGAAGCTTTCTTT	CAIRDEGANTEAFF
TRBD1	TRBV7-9	.	TRBJ2-3	TGTGCCAGCAGCTTTACAGGGGCAGATACGCAGTATTTT	CASSFTGADTQYF
.	TRBV9	.	TRBJ2-2	TGTGCCAGCAGCGTCCTAGCTACCGGGGAGCTGTTTTTT	CASSVLATGELFF
.	TRBV10-3	.	TRBJ1-1	TGTGCCATCAGTGATCAGGGACGGACTGAAGCTTTCTTT	CAISDQGRTEAFF
.	TRBV7-4	many	TRBJ2-1	TGTGCCAGCAGCTTAGTTCCAGAGGCCTACAATGAGCAGTTCTTC	CASSLVPEAYNEQFF
.	TRBV5-1	.	TRBJ2-5	TGCGCCAGCAGCTTCTTCCCGGGGTCAGAGACCCAGTACTTC	CASSFFPGSETQYF
TRBD1	TRBV2	few	TRBJ1-1	TGTGCCAGCAGGACAGGGATGAACACTGAAGCTTTCTTT	CASRTGMNTEAFF
.	TRBV11-1	.	TRBJ2-7	TGTGCCAGCAGCCGAGAACAGGGTGACGAGCAGTACTTC	CASSREQGDEQYF